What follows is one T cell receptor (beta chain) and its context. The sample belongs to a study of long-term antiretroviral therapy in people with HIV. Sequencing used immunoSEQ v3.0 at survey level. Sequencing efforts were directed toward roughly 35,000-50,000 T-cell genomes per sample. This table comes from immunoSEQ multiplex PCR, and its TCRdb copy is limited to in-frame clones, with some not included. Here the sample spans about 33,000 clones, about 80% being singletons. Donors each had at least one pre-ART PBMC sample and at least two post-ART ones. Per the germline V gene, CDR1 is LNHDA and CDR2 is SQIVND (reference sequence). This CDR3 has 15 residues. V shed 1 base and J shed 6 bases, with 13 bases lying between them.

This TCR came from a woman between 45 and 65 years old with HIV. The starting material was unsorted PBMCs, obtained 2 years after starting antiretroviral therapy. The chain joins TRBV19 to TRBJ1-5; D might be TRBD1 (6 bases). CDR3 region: CASSIAEGEFQPQHF. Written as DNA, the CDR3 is TGTGCCAGTAGTATAGCCGAGGGGGAGTTTCAGCCCCAGCATTTT.